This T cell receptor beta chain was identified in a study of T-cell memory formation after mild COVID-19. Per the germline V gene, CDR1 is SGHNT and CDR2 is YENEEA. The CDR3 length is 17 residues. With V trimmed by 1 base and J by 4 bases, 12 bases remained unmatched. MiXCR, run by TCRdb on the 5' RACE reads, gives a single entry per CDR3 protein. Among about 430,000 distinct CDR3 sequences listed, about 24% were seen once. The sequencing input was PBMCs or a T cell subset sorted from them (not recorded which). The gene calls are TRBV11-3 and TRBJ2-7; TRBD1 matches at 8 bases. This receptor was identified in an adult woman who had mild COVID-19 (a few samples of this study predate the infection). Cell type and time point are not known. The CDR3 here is CASSLGPWGTGVYEQYF. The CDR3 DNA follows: TGTGCCAGCAGCTTAGGCCCCTGGGGGACAGGTGTTTACGAGCAGTACTTC.